A selection of T cell receptor beta chains follows, all from one sample in a study of CD8+ T cells in alopecia areata. Data came from immunoSEQ multiplex PCR; TCRdb stores just in-frame clones and leaves some out. The table has 95,000 to 150,000 clones, around 60% seen once; the top ten hold 5.7%. Material: CD4+ T cells sorted from blood, obtained at week 4, from a patient treated with tofacitinib. Receptors were obtained from a human donor with alopecia areata. Each CDR3 is given with its conserved first and last residue. The D gene is left open where the match is weak. Clone size is not always given. Where it is, it says once, few, many or a class for expanded clones.

j_gene	d_gene	v_gene	abundance	CDR3aa	CDR3nt
TRBJ1-2	TRBD1	TRBV29-1	NA	CSVEDRAYGYTF	TGCAGCGTGGAAGACAGGGCCTATGGCTACACCTTC
TRBJ2-2	TRBD1	TRBV2	few	CASRTGGSGELFF	TGTGCCAGCAGGACAGGGGGCTCCGGGGAGCTGTTTTTT
TRBJ1-2	NA	TRBV9	few	CASGRDTGGYGYTF	TGTGCCAGCGGTAGAGACACCGGGGGCTATGGCTACACCTTC
TRBJ2-3	NA	TRBV29-1	few	CSGRGGTDTQYF	TGCAGCGGTAGGGGGGGCACAGATACGCAGTATTTT
TRBJ2-4	NA	TRBV5-1	NA	CASSFESSAQGNIQYF	TGCGCCAGCAGCTTTGAATCGTCGGCACAAGGGAACATTCAGTACTTC
TRBJ2-5	NA	TRBV4-3	NA	CASSRNPQETQYF	TGCGCCAGCAGCCGAAACCCCCAAGAGACCCAGTACTTC
TRBJ2-7	TRBD2	TRBV4-3	medium-sized	CASSQGTSGYEQYF	TGCGCCAGCAGCCAAGGGACTAGCGGCTACGAGCAGTACTTC
TRBJ1-3	NA	TRBV5-5	NA	CASSPEVVSGNTIYF	TGTGCCAGCAGCCCTGAGGTAGTCTCTGGAAACACCATATATTTT
TRBJ1-6	NA	TRBV27	NA	CASSLDSSVNSPLHF	TGTGCCAGCAGTTTAGACAGCTCAGTCAATTCACCCCTCCACTTT
TRBJ2-1	NA	TRBV29-1	NA	CSVVDPGFFNEQFF	TGCAGCGTTGTGGATCCGGGGTTCTTCAATGAGCAGTTCTTC
TRBJ2-2	NA	TRBV29-1	NA	CSVVIRTNTGELFF	TGCAGCGTCGTCATCCGCACGAACACCGGGGAGCTGTTTTTT
TRBJ2-3	NA	TRBV29-1	few	CSVESPDGTDTQYF	TGCAGCGTTGAAAGCCCGGACGGCACAGATACGCAGTATTTT
TRBJ2-2	NA	TRBV4-3	NA	CASSQERGIGELFF	TGCGCCAGCAGCCAAGAACGGGGTATCGGGGAGCTGTTTTTT
TRBJ1-1	NA	TRBV4-1	NA	CASSQYPGNTEAFF	TGCGCCAGCAGCCAGTACCCGGGGAACACTGAAGCTTTCTTT
TRBJ1-2	TRBD1	TRBV4-1	NA	CASSLPGGSYGYTF	TGCGCCAGCAGCCTTCCAGGGGGCAGCTATGGCTACACCTTC
TRBJ1-1	NA	TRBV4-1	few	CASSQAKGSWEKTEAFF	TGCGCCAGCAGCCAAGCCAAGGGGAGCTGGGAGAAAACTGAAGCTTTCTTT
TRBJ2-5	NA	TRBV2	NA	CASLTGTRGETQYF	TGTGCCAGTCTTACCGGGACCCGAGGAGAGACCCAGTACTTC
TRBJ2-5	TRBD1	TRBV29-1	NA	CSVPRQGETQYF	TGCAGCGTCCCAAGACAGGGGGAGACCCAGTACTTC
TRBJ1-5	NA	TRBV7-9	NA	CASSETGTRNNQPQHF	TGTGCCAGCAGCGAGACCGGGACAAGGAACAATCAGCCCCAGCATTTT
TRBJ2-2	NA	TRBV5-4	once	CASSPFSVSGELFF	TGTGCCAGCAGTCCATTCAGCGTCTCCGGGGAGCTGTTTTTT
TRBJ1-1	TRBD1	TRBV5-4	NA	CASSGTGANTEAFF	TGTGCCAGCAGCGGAACAGGGGCGAACACTGAAGCTTTCTTT
TRBJ2-7	TRBD2	TRBV6-5	NA	CASSYFGTSGNEQYF	TGTGCCAGCAGTTACTTCGGGACTAGCGGGAACGAGCAGTACTTC
TRBJ2-1	NA	TRBV9	NA	CASSRDSSYNEQFF	TGTGCCAGCAGTAGAGACAGTTCCTACAATGAGCAGTTCTTC
TRBJ2-2	NA	TRBV30	NA	CAWSLRVTGELFF	TGTGCCTGGAGCCTCAGGGTTACCGGGGAGCTGTTTTTT
TRBJ2-1	NA	TRBV5-1	NA	CASSFSDGYNEQFF	TGCGCCAGCAGCTTTAGCGACGGATACAATGAGCAGTTCTTC
TRBJ2-2	NA	TRBV4-1	NA	CASSPQKKFQELFF	TGCGCCAGCAGCCCTCAAAAAAAGTTCCAGGAGCTGTTTTTT
TRBJ2-3	TRBD2	TRBV5-1	NA	CASSRTSGDTDTQYF	TGCGCCAGCAGCCGGACTAGCGGGGATACAGATACGCAGTATTTT
TRBJ2-5	TRBD2	TRBV2	NA	CASSESPGLAGETQYF	TGTGCCAGCAGTGAAAGCCCGGGACTAGCGGGAGAGACCCAGTACTTC
TRBJ1-1	NA	TRBV9	NA	CASSVGQGDTEAFF	TGTGCCAGCAGCGTAGGGCAAGGGGACACTGAAGCTTTCTTT
TRBJ2-7	TRBD2	TRBV30	NA	CACRRGSEGYEQYF	TGTGCCTGCAGGCGGGGGTCAGAAGGCTACGAGCAGTACTTC
TRBJ2-5	TRBD1	TRBV5-1	NA	CASSTRTGTIETQYF	TGCGCCAGCAGCACTCGGACAGGGACCATCGAGACCCAGTACTTC
TRBJ1-1	NA	TRBV30	NA	CAWSEGENTEAFF	TGTGCCTGGAGTGAAGGCGAGAACACTGAAGCTTTCTTT
TRBJ1-3	NA	TRBV18	NA	CASSPRGATIYF	TGTGCCAGCTCACCAAGGGGGGCCACCATATATTTT
TRBJ2-7	TRBD1	TRBV7-2	few	CASSRSGTGGHEQYF	TGTGCCAGCAGCCGATCCGGGACAGGGGGCCACGAGCAGTACTTC
TRBJ1-2	NA	TRBV4-2	NA	CASSQDRGSDYGYTF	TGTGCCAGCAGCCAAGATAGGGGGTCTGACTATGGCTACACCTTC
TRBJ1-2	NA	TRBV5-1	NA	CASREDGYTF	TGCGCCAGCAGAGAGGATGGCTACACCTTC
TRBJ2-6	NA	TRBV15	few	CATSRDPVSGANVLTF	TGTGCCACCAGCAGAGATCCGGTTTCTGGGGCCAACGTCCTGACTTTC
TRBJ2-1	NA	TRBV29-1	NA	CSVGVVRDEQFF	TGCAGCGTTGGAGTCGTTAGAGATGAGCAGTTCTTC
TRBJ2-7	NA	TRBV4-3	NA	CASSQDHRSYEQYF	TGCGCCAGCAGCCAAGATCACCGCTCCTACGAGCAGTACTTC
TRBJ1-2	NA	TRBV5-1	NA	CASSLEQNYGYTF	TGCGCCAGCAGCTTGGAACAGAACTATGGCTACACCTTC
TRBJ1-5	NA	TRBV30	NA	CAWSPGPNQPQHF	TGTGCCTGGAGTCCGGGACCTAATCAGCCCCAGCATTTT
TRBJ1-1	NA	TRBV5-1	few	CASRSPGRSVAEAFF	TGCGCCAGCAGGTCGCCGGGACGGTCTGTCGCTGAAGCTTTCTTT
TRBJ1-2	NA	TRBV7-2	NA	CASSPSPGGYYGYTF	TGTGCCAGCAGCCCTAGCCCGGGAGGGTACTATGGCTACACCTTC
TRBJ2-1	TRBD2	TRBV7-6	NA	CASSLLLTSGTSNEQFF	TGTGCCAGCAGCTTATTGTTGACTAGCGGGACAAGCAATGAGCAGTTCTTC
TRBJ2-1	NA	TRBV5-1	NA	CATSRAESYNEQFF	TGCGCCACCTCGAGGGCCGAGTCCTACAATGAGCAGTTCTTC
TRBJ2-1	NA	TRBV4-3	many	CASSQDGREDNEQFF	TGCGCCAGCAGCCAAGATGGCAGGGAGGACAATGAGCAGTTCTTC
TRBJ1-2	NA	TRBV7-9	NA	CASSLALGGGTDGYTF	TGTGCCAGCAGCTTAGCGCTCGGAGGTGGGACGGATGGCTACACCTTC
TRBJ2-2	NA	TRBV28	NA	CASVATRVTGELFF	TGTGCCAGCGTGGCGACGAGGGTCACCGGGGAGCTGTTTTTT